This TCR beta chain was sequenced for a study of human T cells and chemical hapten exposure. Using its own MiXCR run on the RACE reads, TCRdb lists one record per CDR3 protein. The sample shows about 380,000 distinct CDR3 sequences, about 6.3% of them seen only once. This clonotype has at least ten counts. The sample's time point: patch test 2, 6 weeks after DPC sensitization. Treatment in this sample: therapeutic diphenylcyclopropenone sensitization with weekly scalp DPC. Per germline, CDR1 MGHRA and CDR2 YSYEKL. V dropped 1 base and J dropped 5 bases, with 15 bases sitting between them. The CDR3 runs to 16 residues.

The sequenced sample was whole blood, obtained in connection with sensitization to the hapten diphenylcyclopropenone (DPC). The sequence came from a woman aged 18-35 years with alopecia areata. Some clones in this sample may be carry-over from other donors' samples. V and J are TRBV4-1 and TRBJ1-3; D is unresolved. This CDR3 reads CASSQGVQTKRNTIYF. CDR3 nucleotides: TGCGCCAGCAGCCAAGGAGTGCAGACCAAGCGAAACACCATATATTTT.